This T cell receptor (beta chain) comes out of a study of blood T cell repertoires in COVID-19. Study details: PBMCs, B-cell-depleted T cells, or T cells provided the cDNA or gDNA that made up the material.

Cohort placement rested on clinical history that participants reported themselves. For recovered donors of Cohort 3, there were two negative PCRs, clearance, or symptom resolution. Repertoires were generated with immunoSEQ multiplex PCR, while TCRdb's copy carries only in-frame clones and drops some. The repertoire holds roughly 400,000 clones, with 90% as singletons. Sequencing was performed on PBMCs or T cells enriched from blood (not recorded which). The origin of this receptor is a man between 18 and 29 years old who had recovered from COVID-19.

The CDR3 sequence: CATRGGWQPQHF. The DNA for the CDR3 is TGTGCCACCAGAGGGGGTTGGCAGCCCCAGCATTTT. The rearrangement uses TRBV28 and TRBJ1-5; maybe TRBD1 (6 bases). Trimming cost V 10 bases and J 7 bases, with 14 bases left between them. This CDR3 comprises 12 residues. Per germline, CDR1 MDHEN and CDR2 SYDVKM.